This T cell receptor (beta chain) was captured in a study of cytomegalovirus exposure and HLA in healthy donors. To note about this clone: One end of the junction is discordant with germline, which a read error may explain.

The PCR contained 60 Vbeta and 13 Jbeta primers. Assay used: immunoSEQ multiplex PCR; TCRdb lists only in-frame clones, some missing. The sample has 90,000 or so clones, just under 75% seen once. The germline V gene has CDR1 SEHNR and CDR2 FQNEAQ (reference sequence). CDR3 length: 18 amino acids. The source of this sequence is a man in his sixties in good health and CMV-seronegative. The V gene is TRBV7-9, the J gene TRBJ2-5; D is possibly TRBD2 (7 bases). Source material: PBMCs. CDR3 DNA: TGTTCCAGCAGCTCTTCCGGGGGGCTAGCGGAGAGAGGGGAGACCCAGTACTTC. Its protein is CSSSSSGGLAERGETQYF.